This T cell receptor (beta chain) was found in a study of neurological immune-mediated disorders. TCRdb reprocessed the 5' RACE reads with MiXCR, giving one entry per CDR3 protein. In the table there are some 87,000 distinct CDR3 sequences, 13% of which are singletons. Time point meaning: longitudinal time-point 2. This clonotype was picked up many times. The CDR3 totals 11 residues. Per the germline V gene, CDR1 is SGDLS and CDR2 is YYNGEE. Trimming removed 3 bases from V and 7 bases from J, with 4 bases in between. The sequenced sample was PBMCs. The chain carries TRBV9 and TRBJ2-2; D call uncertain. The receptor was derived from a female donor with HTLV-1-associated myelopathy (HAM/TSP). CDR3 sequence reads: CASSAYGELFF. CDR3 nucleotide sequence: TGTGCCAGCAGCGCGTACGGGGAGCTGTTTTTT.